A selection of T cell receptor beta chains follows, all from one sample in a study of T cell responses to AZD1222 COVID-19 vaccine. Repertoires were generated with immunoSEQ multiplex PCR, while TCRdb's copy carries only in-frame clones and drops some. Of roughly 150,000 clones in the sample, 88% were seen once. This sample comprised peripheral blood, obtained on day 0 of MenACWY control vaccination. The source of these receptors is an adult in good health. CDR3s include the opening cysteine and the closing phenylalanine or tryptophan. Each record gives: J gene, D gene, clone size, V gene, CDR3 protein, CDR3 DNA. A D gene is named only where the DNA matches it firmly. Clone size is not always given. Where it is, it says once, few, many or a class for expanded clones.

J: TRBJ1-6; D: TRBD1; size: -; V: TRBV7-9; CDR3: CASSPSGQNNSPLHF; DNA: TGTGCCAGCAGCCCGTCGGGACAGAATAATTCACCCCTCCACTTT
J: TRBJ1-2; D: -; size: -; V: TRBV20-1; CDR3: CSVQGMGGYTF; DNA: TGCAGTGTACAGGGTATGGGCGGCTACACCTTC
J: TRBJ2-3; D: TRBD2; size: once; V: TRBV2; CDR3: CASRGGGSTDTQYF; DNA: TGTGCCAGCAGGGGCGGGGGGAGCACAGATACGCAGTATTTT
J: TRBJ1-2; D: TRBD1; size: -; V: TRBV30; CDR3: CAWSWEQGENLNYGYTF; DNA: TGTGCCTGGAGTTGGGAACAGGGGGAGAACCTTAACTATGGCTACACCTTC
J: TRBJ1-4; D: -; size: -; V: TRBV7-3; CDR3: CASSATGYGEKLFF; DNA: TGTGCCAGCAGCGCCACAGGGTACGGTGAAAAACTGTTTTTT
J: TRBJ2-7; D: TRBD2; size: -; V: TRBV13; CDR3: CASRRSGSSYEQYF; DNA: TGTGCCAGCCGGAGAAGCGGGAGTTCCTACGAGCAGTACTTC
J: TRBJ2-7; D: -; size: -; V: TRBV5-1; CDR3: CASSPGVGDGYEQYF; DNA: TGCGCCAGCAGCCCGGGGGTCGGGGACGGGTACGAGCAGTACTTC
J: TRBJ1-1; D: TRBD1; size: -; V: TRBV2; CDR3: CASRPDRGTNTEAFF; DNA: TGTGCCAGCAGGCCCGACAGGGGGACGAACACTGAAGCTTTCTTT
J: TRBJ1-1; D: -; size: -; V: TRBV19; CDR3: CASSPNLMNTEAFF; DNA: TGTGCCAGCAGCCCTAACCTTATGAACACTGAAGCTTTCTTT
J: TRBJ1-2; D: TRBD1; size: -; V: TRBV10-3; CDR3: CAISELRTGGTNYGYTF; DNA: TGTGCCATCAGTGAGCTCCGGACAGGGGGCACGAACTATGGCTACACCTTC
J: TRBJ2-7; D: -; size: -; V: TRBV6-2/TRBV6-3; CDR3: CASSYPQISYEQYF; DNA: TGTGCCAGCAGTTACCCACAAATTTCCTACGAGCAGTACTTC
J: TRBJ1-2; D: -; size: -; V: TRBV7-2; CDR3: CASSLASAGSGYGYTF; DNA: TGTGCCAGCAGCTTAGCGTCTGCAGGCAGTGGCTATGGCTACACCTTC
J: TRBJ1-2; D: -; size: -; V: TRBV4-3; CDR3: CASSQEAKSYGYTF; DNA: TGCGCCAGCAGCCAAGAGGCGAAGAGCTATGGCTACACCTTC
J: TRBJ1-1; D: -; size: few; V: TRBV7-8; CDR3: CASSLVRAEAFF; DNA: TGTGCCAGCAGCTTAGTAAGGGCAGAAGCTTTCTTT
J: TRBJ1-5; D: -; size: -; V: TRBV20-1; CDR3: CSASGWGENQPQHF; DNA: TGCAGTGCTAGTGGTTGGGGTGAGAATCAGCCCCAGCATTTT
J: TRBJ2-7; D: TRBD2; size: few; V: TRBV9; CDR3: CASSVSGGEGEQYF; DNA: TGTGCCAGCAGCGTATCTGGCGGGGAGGGTGAGCAGTACTTC
J: TRBJ1-6; D: -; size: once; V: TRBV28; CDR3: CASSPRRASSNNSPLHF; DNA: TGTGCCAGCAGTCCTCGGAGGGCCAGCAGTAATAATTCACCCCTCCACTTT
J: TRBJ2-2; D: -; size: -; V: TRBV7-8; CDR3: CASSLAETGELFF; DNA: TGTGCCAGCAGCTTAGCGGAAACCGGGGAGCTGTTTTTT
J: TRBJ2-7; D: -; size: -; V: TRBV29-1; CDR3: CSVGRDAYEQYF; DNA: TGCAGCGTTGGGCGGGACGCCTACGAGCAGTACTTC
J: TRBJ1-2; D: -; size: -; V: TRBV30; CDR3: CAWSAGNYGYTF; DNA: TGTGCCTGGAGTGCAGGGAACTATGGCTACACCTTC
J: TRBJ2-7; D: TRBD1; size: -; V: TRBV7-2; CDR3: CASSSTGGYEQYF; DNA: TGTGCCAGCAGCTCGACAGGGGGCTACGAGCAGTACTTC
J: TRBJ1-1; D: TRBD1; size: -; V: TRBV28; CDR3: CASRRQGATFF; DNA: TGTGCCAGCAGACGACAGGGCGCGACTTTCTTT
J: TRBJ2-5; D: TRBD2; size: -; V: TRBV7-9; CDR3: CASSLVGTSGLETQYF; DNA: TGTGCCAGCAGCTTAGTGGGGACTAGCGGTCTCGAGACCCAGTACTTC
J: TRBJ2-1; D: TRBD1; size: -; V: TRBV2; CDR3: CASSERTGGAGEQFF; DNA: TGTGCCAGCAGTGAACGGACAGGGGGTGCTGGTGAGCAGTTCTTC
J: TRBJ2-2; D: -; size: -; V: TRBV27; CDR3: CASSLRRNTGELFF; DNA: TGTGCCAGCAGTTTAAGAAGAAACACCGGGGAGCTGTTTTTT
J: TRBJ1-5; D: TRBD1; size: -; V: TRBV6-6; CDR3: CASSLTGYGQPQHF; DNA: TGTGCCAGCAGCTTGACAGGGTACGGACAGCCCCAGCATTTT
J: TRBJ2-7; D: TRBD1; size: -; V: TRBV6-5; CDR3: CASSNSGTGVNEQYF; DNA: TGTGCCAGCAGTAACTCCGGGACAGGGGTCAACGAGCAGTACTTC
J: TRBJ2-3; D: TRBD2; size: -; V: TRBV30; CDR3: CAWSWGGLAGGVRADTQYF; DNA: TGTGCCTGGAGTTGGGGCGGACTAGCGGGAGGGGTTAGGGCAGATACGCAGTATTTT
J: TRBJ1-5; D: -; size: -; V: TRBV12-3/TRBV12-4; CDR3: CASSPTQGQPQHF; DNA: TGTGCCAGCAGTCCGACCCAGGGTCAGCCCCAGCATTTT
J: TRBJ1-2; D: TRBD1; size: once; V: TRBV28; CDR3: CASRNGQGNYGYTF; DNA: TGTGCCAGCAGGAACGGACAGGGGAACTATGGCTACACCTTC
J: TRBJ1-5; D: -; size: -; V: TRBV2; CDR3: CASRTIGPNQPQHF; DNA: TGTGCCAGCAGGACCATAGGGCCAAATCAGCCCCAGCATTTT
J: TRBJ2-7; D: TRBD1; size: -; V: TRBV27; CDR3: CASSADRVDEQYF; DNA: TGTGCCAGCAGCGCCGACAGGGTAGACGAGCAGTACTTC
J: TRBJ1-2; D: -; size: -; V: TRBV6-5; CDR3: CASSYRELNYGYTF; DNA: TGTGCCAGCAGTTACAGGGAGTTAAACTATGGCTACACCTTC
J: TRBJ2-1; D: -; size: -; V: TRBV15; CDR3: CATSRDSLEQFF; DNA: TGTGCCACCAGCAGAGATTCCCTGGAGCAGTTCTTC
J: TRBJ2-1; D: TRBD2; size: -; V: TRBV19; CDR3: CASSIDLYGGDLNEQFF; DNA: TGTGCCAGTAGTATAGATCTATACGGGGGGGACCTCAATGAGCAGTTCTTC
J: TRBJ2-2; D: -; size: once; V: TRBV6-2/TRBV6-3; CDR3: CASSLQVGTGELFF; DNA: TGTGCCAGCAGTCTACAGGTGGGCACCGGGGAGCTGTTTTTT
J: TRBJ1-2; D: -; size: -; V: TRBV24-1; CDR3: CATSDSSPVGRGYTF; DNA: TGTGCCACCAGTGATTCTTCCCCGGTGGGTCGTGGCTACACCTTC
J: TRBJ2-1; D: -; size: -; V: TRBV4-2; CDR3: CASSPQSSDNEQFF; DNA: TGTGCCAGCAGCCCCCAGAGTAGCGACAATGAGCAGTTCTTC
J: TRBJ1-1; D: TRBD1; size: -; V: TRBV6-5; CDR3: CASSQQGPNTEAFF; DNA: TGTGCCAGCAGTCAACAGGGGCCCAACACTGAAGCTTTCTTT
J: TRBJ2-7; D: -; size: -; V: TRBV11-1; CDR3: CASSLDPSVNYEQYF; DNA: TGTGCCAGCAGCTTAGATCCCAGTGTAAACTACGAGCAGTACTTC
J: TRBJ1-6; D: -; size: -; V: TRBV7-2; CDR3: CASSLGIPHSPLHF; DNA: TGTGCCAGCAGCTTAGGGATCCCTCATTCACCCCTCCACTTT
J: TRBJ2-7; D: -; size: -; V: TRBV14; CDR3: CASSQVGRTWKGEQYF; DNA: TGTGCCAGCAGCCAAGTAGGCCGGACATGGAAGGGCGAGCAGTACTTC
J: TRBJ2-7; D: -; size: -; V: TRBV7-2; CDR3: CASRSPQGYEQYF; DNA: TGTGCCAGCAGATCCCCGCAAGGCTACGAGCAGTACTTC
J: TRBJ2-3; D: TRBD2; size: once; V: TRBV6-4; CDR3: CASSTSGRAGGDTQYF; DNA: TGTGCCAGCAGTACTAGCGGGAGGGCCGGTGGAGATACGCAGTATTTT